These 26 T cell receptor beta chains were sequenced from one sample in a study of blood T cells in healthy people across ages. The second PCR ran about 7 to 12 cycles with a sample-barcoded 5' primer and J-beta primers. In TCRdb, the 5' RACE reads were re-called with MiXCR into one record per CDR3 protein. The profile covers fewer than 900,000 distinct CDR3 sequences, with approximately 43% appearing a single time and 20% taken by the ten largest. Material for sequencing was blood. Every receptor here comes from a woman aged 60 to 75 in good health.

V usage is TRBV6-5 and J usage is TRBJ2-1; perhaps TRBD1 as D (6 bases). The CDR3 is 16 amino acids. The V end was cut by 0 bases, the J end by 6 bases, with 15 bases between. In germline, CDR1 is MNHEY, CDR2 SVGAGI. CDR3 in amino acids: CASSYSMGTLSNEQFF. The CDR3 DNA follows: TGTGCCAGCAGTTACTCGATGGGGACATTGAGCAATGAGCAGTTCTTC.

The chain uses TRBV4-1 and TRBJ2-1; 8 bases map to TRBD2. V lost 4 bases, J lost 8 bases, and 7 bases stayed unmatched. The CDR3 is 14 amino acids. Germline loops: CDR1 MGHRA, CDR2 YSYEKL. CDR3 sequence (DNA): TGCGCCAGCAGCCCAACGACTAGCGTGGATGAGCAGTTCTTC. Translation gives CASSPTTSVDEQFF.

CDR3 DNA: TGTGCCAGCAGCCAAACAGGGGGAAGCCCAGAGACCCAGTACTTC. This encodes CASSQTGGSPETQYF. The chain couples TRBV7-9 to TRBJ2-5, with TRBD1 matching 8 bases. The V gene end was trimmed by 5 bases and the J gene end by 4 bases; junction bases not matched to a gene: 9. In germline, CDR1 is SEHNR, CDR2 FQNEAQ (reference sequence). The CDR3 sequence is 15 residues long.

This chain connects TRBV2 to TRBJ2-3, with 14 bases lining up with TRBD2. The CDR3 spans 15 residues. The V segment lost 3 bases and the J segment 7 bases; nucleotides outside the gene matches: 3. Germline values: CDR1 SNHLY, CDR2 FYNNEI. CDR3 amino acids: CASSERLAGGNTQYF. In DNA, the CDR3 is TGTGCCAGCAGTGAGAGACTAGCGGGGGGGAATACGCAGTATTTT.

On this clonotype: Given a much more abundant clone one base away, this may be a read error. The rearrangement uses TRBV12-3 or TRBV12-4 and TRBJ2-1; no clear D. The CDR3 is made up of 15 amino acids. The CDR3 is CASSPGRLIYNERFF. For the CDR3, the DNA is TGTGCCAGCAGCCCCGGACGGCTAATATACAATGAGCGGTTCTTC.

The rearrangement joins TRBV29-1 to TRBJ1-1; D perhaps matches TRBD1 (5 bases). CDR1 is SQVTM, CDR2 ANQGSEA, per germline. The CDR3 extends over 14 amino acids. V gave up 6 bases and J gave up 8 bases, with 22 bases separating them. DNA of the CDR3: TGCAGCGTAAGTACGGGACGGCAGAAGCCCGAAGCTTTCTTT. This translates into CSVSTGRQKPEAFF.

The gene calls are TRBV7-2 and TRBJ2-3; D uncertain. V lost 6 bases to trimming and J lost 0 bases, with 10 bases between them. CDR3 length: 14 amino acids. Germline V gene data show CDR1 as SGHTA and CDR2 as FQGNSA. In DNA form, the CDR3 reads TGTGCCAGCAGGTCTCGTCTCAGCACAGATACGCAGTATTTT. It codes for CASRSRLSTDTQYF.

The rearrangement joins TRBV7-9 to TRBJ2-5, with TRBD2 identical over 8 bases. This CDR3 has 14 amino acids. The germline V gene has CDR1 SEHNR and CDR2 FQNEAQ (reference sequence). The trim removed 5 bases at V and 11 bases at J, leaving 13 bases unmatched. In nucleotides, the CDR3 is TGTGCCAGCAGCCCGCCCGGGGGGGCCAATGAGCAGTACTTC. It is translated as CASSPPGGANEQYF.

The genes are TRBV5-5 and TRBJ2-1, with 9 bases aligning to TRBD2. V dropped 4 bases and J dropped 6; count of bases not matched to a gene: 5. Looked up from germline, CDR1 is SGHKS and CDR2 is YYEKEE (reference sequence). This CDR3 is built from 14 residues. Here the CDR3 reads CASSPGLAVNEQFF. CDR3 bases: TGTGCCAGCAGCCCGGGACTAGCCGTCAATGAGCAGTTCTTC.

The chain recombines TRBV4-3 with TRBJ2-3; D may be TRBD2 (7 bases). Germline assignment: CDR1 LGHNA and CDR2 YSLEER. With 1 base removed from V and 2 bases from J, the gap between germline ends came to 13 bases. The CDR3 is 16 residues long. DNA of the CDR3: TGCGCCAGCAGCCAAGGTCGGGGGGCAGTCACAGATACGCAGTATTTT. Its protein product is CASSQGRGAVTDTQYF.

This chain uses TRBV6-1 with TRBJ2-1; D may correspond to TRBD1 or TRBD2 (6 bases each). The CDR3 is 15 amino acids. The V end lost 6 bases, the J end lost 1 base, and 13 bases lay between the germline ends. The germline V gene has CDR1 MNHNS and CDR2 SASEGT. The CDR3 loop is CASRTTGRSYNEQFF. CDR3 coding DNA: TGTGCCAGCAGGACTACAGGGAGGTCCTACAATGAGCAGTTCTTC.

This clonotype was detected once. The chain joins TRBV7-9 to TRBJ2-2, with D possibly called TRBD1 or TRBD2 (6 bases each). This CDR3 has 13 amino acids. The ends were cut back, 5 bases at V and 4 bases at J, with 8 bases in the middle. The germline gives CDR1 SEHNR, CDR2 FQNEAQ (reference sequence). This chain's CDR3 is CASSEGGTGELFF. The CDR3 coding sequence is TGTGCCAGCAGCGAGGGGGGCACCGGGGAGCTGTTTTTT.

This clonotype has only a few counts. The chain recombines TRBV7-3 with TRBJ2-1; D uncertain. Looked up from germline, CDR1 is SGHTA and CDR2 is FQGTGA. Trimming took off 4 bases at V and 15 bases at J, with 19 bases between the two ends. The CDR3 is 13 amino acids. CDR3 DNA sequence: TGTGCCAGCAGCTCTGCATCTTACCTTACTCTGTTCTTC. The encoded protein is CASSSASYLTLFF.

The chain couples TRBV7-3 to TRBJ2-7; TRBD2 might be the D (6 bases). From germline, CDR1 is SGHTA and CDR2 FQGTGA. The V and J ends lost 4 bases and 3 bases respectively, with 16 bases between them. CDR3 length equals 15 residues. The CDR3 DNA reads TGTGCCAGCAGCTGGGGGGACGGAGGATACTACGAGCAGTACTTC. It codes for CASSWGDGGYYEQYF.

The genes are TRBV2 and TRBJ1-1, with D possibly being TRBD1 (6 bases). Per the germline V gene, CDR1 is SNHLY and CDR2 is FYNNEI. This CDR3 is built from 12 residues. V was pared by 2 bases and J by 11 bases, with 12 bases between. CDR3 protein: CASSEYRTDAFF. The CDR3 bases are TGTGCCAGCAGTGAATATAGGACAGACGCTTTCTTT.

This chain connects TRBV10-3 to TRBJ2-5, with D perhaps matching TRBD2 (6 bases). V dropped 10 bases and J dropped 5 bases, with 17 bases sitting between them. The length of the CDR3 is 13 residues. Germline values: CDR1 ENHRY, CDR2 SYGVKD. Written as DNA, the CDR3 is TGTGCCACCCATGGCGGGGAGGAGGAGACCCAGTACTTC. It is translated as CATHGGEEETQYF.

This chain connects TRBV6-1 to TRBJ1-5, with D perhaps matching TRBD1 (6 bases). The CDR3 covers 14 residues. Germline V CDR1 and CDR2: MNHNS, SASEGT. V was shortened by 7 bases and J by 3 bases, with 13 bases between the two germline ends. CDR3 protein: CASIPGQNNQPQHF. The CDR3 DNA follows: TGTGCCAGCATCCCCGGACAGAACAATCAGCCCCAGCATTTT.

The sample holds many counts of this clonotype. V is TRBV20-1 and J is TRBJ2-1, with D possibly TRBD2 on 5 matching bases. The CDR3 sequence is 11 residues long. Trimming removed 6 bases from V and 9 bases from J, with 12 bases in between. In germline, CDR1 is DFQATT, CDR2 SNEGSKA (reference sequence). CDR3 in DNA: TGCAGTGCCGCGCTGAGCGGTGAGCAGTTCTTC. Amino acid sequence: CSAALSGEQFF.

This chain joins TRBV29-1 and TRBJ1-2; perhaps TRBD1 as D (6 bases). V was shortened by 5 bases and J by 6 bases, with 19 bases between the two germline ends. CDR1 SQVTM and CDR2 ANQGSEA come from the germline V gene. The CDR3 covers 14 residues. CDR3 nucleotides: TGCAGCGTTTTTGTGGGGGACATCAGGAATGGCTACACCTTC. Protein sequence: CSVFVGDIRNGYTF. Variable domain in full (rest from reference TRBV29-1 and TRBJ1-2): SAVISQKPSRDICQRGTSLTIQCQVDSQVTMMFWYRQQPGQSLTLIATANQGSEATYESGFVIDKFPISRPNLTFSTLTVSNMSPEDSSIYLCSVFVGDIRNGYTFGSGTRLTVV.

The V gene is TRBV18, the J gene TRBJ2-7; D perhaps matches TRBD2 (5 bases). CDR1 is KGHSH and CDR2 is LQKENI in the germline V gene. The CDR3 is made up of 16 amino acids. The V gene lost 2 bases and the J gene lost 1 base, with 15 bases spanning the gap. The CDR3 sequence: CASSPFEAGNSYEQYF. CDR3 DNA: TGTGCCAGCTCACCATTTGAGGCCGGGAATTCCTACGAGCAGTACTTC.

This clonotype was seen a single time. The chain recombines TRBV28 with TRBJ2-5; D is unresolved. The CDR3 is 12 amino acids. V gave up 5 bases and J gave up 11 bases, with 15 bases separating them. Germline values: CDR1 MDHEN, CDR2 SYDVKM. The CDR3 is CASSPEWNEQYF. CDR3 sequence (DNA): TGTGCCAGCAGTCCTGAATGGAATGAGCAGTACTTC.

Here the CDR3 reads CASSKDRPQGLAYGYTF. The CDR3 region has the DNA TGCGCCAGCAGCAAGGACAGGCCACAAGGATTGGCCTATGGCTACACCTTC. The J gene is TRBJ1-2, the V gene TRBV5-1, with TRBD1 matching 7 bases. Germline lookup yields CDR1 SGHRS and CDR2 YFSETQ. V lost 4 bases, J lost 4 bases, and 16 bases stayed unmatched. This CDR3 has 17 amino acids.

This clonotype appeared a few times. The genes are TRBV20-1 and TRBJ2-5; TRBD1 is a possible D gene (5 bases). Looked up from germline, CDR1 is DFQATT and CDR2 is SNEGSKA (reference sequence). The CDR3 runs 13 residues. The ends were cut back, 6 bases at V and 1 base at J, with 12 bases in the middle. CDR3 region: CSATTGFQETQYF. The CDR3, as DNA: TGCAGTGCCACAACAGGATTCCAAGAGACCCAGTACTTC.

This clonotype was observed many times. This sequence joins TRBV3-1 and TRBJ2-7, with no clear D. V shed 2 bases and J shed 4 bases, with 18 bases lying between them. CDR3 length: 16 residues. Germline V lookup: CDR1 LGHDT, CDR2 YNNKEL (reference sequence). CDR3 residues: CASSQSGGLKTYEQYF. The CDR3 DNA reads TGTGCCAGCAGCCAATCAGGCGGCCTGAAAACTTACGAGCAGTACTTC.

CDR3 sequence: CASSLALTGGYNEQFF. Written as DNA, the CDR3 is TGTGCCAGCAGCTTAGCGCTGACGGGGGGATACAATGAGCAGTTCTTC. The chain uses TRBV7-2 and TRBJ2-1, with 7 bases fitting TRBD2. The J segment lost 4 bases and the V segment lost 0 bases, leaving 6 bases of the junction unmatched. The CDR3 runs to 16 residues. The germline V gene encodes CDR1 SGHTA and CDR2 FQGNSA.

The chain carries TRBV7-2 and TRBJ2-5; unclear D gene. The V and J ends lost 5 bases and 0 bases respectively, with 10 bases between them. The CDR3 is made up of 14 amino acids. The germline gives CDR1 SGHTA, CDR2 FQGNSA. The CDR3 here is CASSHDTYQETQYF. For the CDR3, the DNA is TGTGCCAGCAGCCACGACACTTACCAAGAGACCCAGTACTTC. The full variable domain, rest sourced from reference TRBV7-2 and TRBJ2-5, is GAGVSQSPSNKVTEKGKDVELRCDPISGHTALYWYRQSLGQGLEFLIYFQGNSAPDKSGLPSDRFSAERTGGSVSTLTIQRTQQEDSAVYLCASSHDTYQETQYFGPGTRLLVL.